The 5 T cell receptor beta chains below all came from one sample that was sequenced in a study of blood T cell repertoires in COVID-19. Assay used: immunoSEQ multiplex PCR; TCRdb lists only in-frame clones, some missing. The sample has more than 150,000 clones; about four fifths are singletons. Input material: peripheral blood. Receptors were obtained from a man aged 70-80 years who had recovered from COVID-19.

The chain couples TRBV29-1 to TRBJ1-3; D might be TRBD1 (5 bases). V lost 0 bases to trimming and J lost 1 base, with 13 bases between them. The CDR3 length is 16 residues. Germline CDR1 SQVTM, CDR2 ANQGSEA. Written as DNA, the CDR3 is TGCAGCGTTGAAGATCTTGGGGGACTATCTGGAAACACCATATATTTT. It is translated as CSVEDLGGLSGNTIYF.

The chain has TRBV14 and TRBJ2-1; 10 nucleotides match TRBD2. This CDR3 region has 15 residues. Trimming took 1 base from V and 8 from J; bases not matched to a gene: 5. The V gene's germline CDR1 is SGHDN and CDR2 FVKESK. This chain's CDR3 is CASSQASGRAYEQFF. The CDR3 coding sequence is TGTGCCAGCAGCCAAGCGAGCGGGAGGGCCTATGAGCAGTTCTTC. Using reference TRBV14 and TRBJ2-1 for the parts outside the CDR3, the full variable domain is EAGVTQFPSHSVIEKGQTVTLRCDPISGHDNLYWYRRVMGKEIKFLLHFVKESKQDESGMPNNRFLAERTGGTYSTLKVQPAELEDSGVYFCASSQASGRAYEQFFGPGTRLTVL.

This clone has just a few counts. The J gene is TRBJ2-7, the V gene TRBV9; D is possibly TRBD1 (6 bases). The CDR3 has 12 amino acids. The germline CDR1 and CDR2 sequences are SGDLS and YYNGEE. V was pared by 3 bases and J by 6 bases, with 10 bases between. The DNA for the CDR3 is TGTGCCAGCAGCGCCACAGGGAGCGAGCAGTACTTC. Encoded protein: CASSATGSEQYF.

V is TRBV12-5 and J is TRBJ2-1; the match to TRBD2 covers 8 bases. The CDR3 totals 18 residues. The germline CDR1 and CDR2 sequences are LGHNT and FRNRAP. V lost 0 bases, J lost 0 bases, and 7 bases stayed unmatched. The CDR3, as DNA: TGTGCTAGTGGTTTGGTAGGACTAGCTGTTAGCTCCTACAATGAGCAGTTCTTC. Encoded protein: CASGLVGLAVSSYNEQFF.

As DNA, the CDR3 is TGTGCCATCAGCACCGGGACTAGCGGGGCCCTAAACTACGAGCAGTACTTC. It specifies CAISTGTSGALNYEQYF. The chain is built from TRBV10-3 and TRBJ2-7; 13 nucleotides line up with TRBD2. V was clipped by 6 bases and J by 3 bases; unmatched bases: 11. Germline V gene lookup returns CDR1 ENHRY and CDR2 SYGVKD. This CDR3 is 17 amino acids long.